The 17 T cell receptor beta chains below come from one sample, sequenced in a study of OX40 agonist ivuxolimab in advanced cancers. Library prep was done by the immunoSEQ multiplex PCR assay. TCRdb mirrors the immuneACCESS table, restricted to in-frame sequences. Some clones are absent from its copies; in checked studies, under half trace to an unresolved V gene, and the reason for the others is unknown. In this sample the table shows approximately 13,000 clones, 82% of which occur a single time. The ten largest clones take up 40% to 50% of the sample. Sequences were derived from CD4+ or CD8+ T cells sorted from blood, sampled in a trial of the OX40 agonist ivuxolimab. These receptors all come from an adult with an advanced solid tumor such as melanoma, head and neck, liver or kidney cancer.

In nucleotides, the CDR3 is TGTGCCAGTAGTACCCGGGACAGGGACCTTTGGGATACGCAGTATTTT. This translates into CASSTRDRDLWDTQYF. The J gene is TRBJ2-3, the V gene TRBV19; the match to TRBD1 covers 9 bases. The J segment lost 6 bases and the V segment lost 4 bases, leaving 11 bases of the junction unmatched. The CDR3 is made up of 16 amino acids. The V gene's germline CDR1 is LNHDA and CDR2 SQIVND (reference sequence).

The CDR3 spells CASATNEKLFF. The CDR3 bases are TGTGCCAGTGCAACTAATGAAAAACTGTTTTTT. This chain uses TRBV10-3 with TRBJ1-4; D gene unclear. The germline CDR1 and CDR2 sequences are ENHRY and SYGVKD. Trimming took 10 bases from V and 0 from J, leaving 3 bases between them. This CDR3 comprises 11 residues.

The CDR3 sequence is CASYLWGNEQFF. The CDR3 DNA reads as TGTGCCAGCTACTTATGGGGTAATGAGCAGTTCTTC. The V gene is TRBV2, the J gene TRBJ2-1; D call uncertain. This CDR3 has 12 amino acids. V was pared by 8 bases and J by 7 bases, with 12 bases between. The germline V gene has CDR1 SNHLY and CDR2 FYNNEI.

The chain is built from TRBV7-2 and TRBJ2-5, with 15 nucleotides matching TRBD2. In germline, CDR1 is SGHTA, CDR2 FQGNSA. This CDR3 contains 17 residues. The trim removed 5 bases at V and 0 bases at J, leaving 4 bases unmatched. The CDR3 sequence: CASSRTSGGDHQETQYF. CDR3 nucleotide sequence: TGTGCCAGCAGCCGGACTAGCGGGGGGGACCACCAAGAGACCCAGTACTTC.

The CDR3 is CASSQDIRPSGSHEQYF. CDR3 coding DNA: TGTGCCAGCAGCCAAGATATAAGGCCTAGCGGGAGCCACGAGCAGTACTTC. This chain links TRBV14 with TRBJ2-7, with TRBD2 matching over 10 bases. Germline V gene sequence: CDR1 SGHDN, CDR2 FVKESK. V lost 0 bases to trimming and J lost 5 bases; unmatched junction nucleotides: 10. The CDR3 runs to 17 residues.

This rearrangement joins TRBV19 to TRBJ2-3; TRBD1 is a possible D gene (5 bases). The CDR3 spans 14 residues. Deletions cut 0 bases from V and 9 bases from J, with 13 bases between. Looked up from germline, CDR1 is LNHDA and CDR2 is SQIVND (reference sequence). Written as DNA, the CDR3 is TGTGCCAGTAGTATAGATTGGGGCCTGGGGACGCAGTATTTT. Amino acid sequence: CASSIDWGLGTQYF.

The genes are TRBV27 and TRBJ1-1; TRBD1 matches 7 bases. Germline CDR1 is MNHEY and CDR2 is SMNVEV (reference sequence). J gave up 5 bases and V 1 base, and 4 bases lay outside the gene matches. This CDR3 is 14 amino acids long. In DNA form, the CDR3 reads TGTGCCAGCAGTTTATGGGGACAGTTGACTGAAGCTTTCTTT. Its translation: CASSLWGQLTEAFF.

This sequence joins TRBV7-9 and TRBJ1-4; 8 nucleotides line up with TRBD1. The CDR3 has 17 amino acids. Germline-derived CDR1 and CDR2 are SEHNR and FQNEAQ (reference sequence). With 5 bases clipped from V and 6 bases from J, the junction kept 14 bases outside the gene matches. CDR3 DNA: TGTGCCAGCAGCCGCTTAGCAGACGGACAGGGAGATGAAAAACTGTTTTTT. Its translation: CASSRLADGQGDEKLFF. The complete variable domain, with remaining parts taken from reference TRBV7-9 and TRBJ1-4, reads DTGVSQNPRHKITKRGQNVTFRCDPISEHNRLYWYRQTLGQGPEFLTYFQNEAQLEKSRLLSDRFSAERPKGSFSTLEIQRTEQGDSAMYLCASSRLADGQGDEKLFFGSGTQLSVL.

The chain has TRBV6-5 and TRBJ1-5; no definite D call. This CDR3 contains 14 residues. Per germline, CDR1 MNHEY and CDR2 SVGAGI. V shed 5 bases and J shed 3 bases, with 11 bases lying between them. This CDR3 is CASSPDRINQPQHF. The CDR3 DNA sequence: TGTGCCAGCAGTCCAGATAGGATCAATCAGCCCCAGCATTTT.

This clone was counted a few times. The V and J genes are TRBV19 and TRBJ2-1, with 8 bases identical to TRBD1. Germline trimming cut 4 bases from V and 9 bases from J; bases unmatched to any gene: 8. The V gene's germline CDR1 is LNHDA and CDR2 SQIVND (reference sequence). The CDR3 runs to 14 residues. The CDR3 here is CASSKDRARGEQFF. In DNA, the CDR3 is TGTGCCAGTAGTAAGGACAGGGCTAGGGGTGAGCAGTTCTTC. The complete variable domain, with remaining parts taken from reference TRBV19 and TRBJ2-1, reads DGGITQSPKYLFRKEGQNVTLSCEQNLNHDAMYWYRQDPGQGLRLIYYSQIVNDFQKGDIAEGYSVSREKKESFPLTVTSAQKNPTAFYLCASSKDRARGEQFFGPGTRLTVL.

This chain connects TRBV9 to TRBJ1-5; TRBD1 aligns across 7 bases. CDR1 is SGDLS, CDR2 YYNGEE, per germline. Trimming took 4 bases from V and 1 from J; bases not matched to a gene: 5. This CDR3 has 15 residues. The CDR3 reads CASSRGGGSNQPQHF. The DNA for the CDR3 is TGTGCCAGCAGCAGAGGGGGCGGGAGCAATCAGCCCCAGCATTTT.

DNA of the CDR3: TGTGCCAGCAGTTACGGGCCCACGGTCCGTAATTCACCCCTCCACTTT. Amino acid sequence: CASSYGPTVRNSPLHF. V gene TRBV6-6 combines with J gene TRBJ1-6; no firm D call. The germline V and J ends were trimmed by 2 bases and 6 bases, with 14 bases remaining between them. Germline V gene data show CDR1 as MNHNY and CDR2 as SVGAGI (reference sequence). The CDR3 covers 16 residues.

The chain combines TRBV7-3 with TRBJ2-5, with D unresolved. V was trimmed by 4 bases and J by 5 bases, leaving 11 bases between them. Germline V CDR1 and CDR2: SGHTA, FQGTGA. The CDR3 extends over 13 amino acids. This chain's CDR3 is CASSSGSGETQYF. The CDR3 nucleotides are TGTGCCAGCAGCTCAGGTTCCGGGGAGACCCAGTACTTC.

The chain employs TRBV7-2 and TRBJ2-3; 8 nucleotides agree with TRBD2. The CDR3 is made up of 16 amino acids. Germline CDR1 reads SGHTA; CDR2 reads FQGNSA. V gave up 0 bases and J gave up 2 bases; unmatched junction bases: 4. CDR3 nucleotide sequence: TGTGCCAGCAGCTTAGCGAGCGGGGGCCCCACAGATACGCAGTATTTT. It is translated as CASSLASGGPTDTQYF.

Turning to this clone: The sample has other DNA sequences that encode this CDR3 too. V usage is TRBV9 and J usage is TRBJ1-1, with unresolved D. There are 13 residues in the CDR3. Germline CDR1 is SGDLS and CDR2 is YYNGEE. Trimming took 1 base from V and 4 from J, leaving 8 bases between them. CDR3 residues: CASSVSGGTEAFF. CDR3 bases: TGTGCCAGCAGCGTATCAGGTGGCACTGAAGCTTTCTTT.

The chain has TRBV5-1 and TRBJ2-7, with 8 positions matching TRBD1. CDR3 length: 15 residues. J gave up 7 bases and V 3 bases, and 12 bases lay outside the gene matches. Germline V gives CDR1 SGHRS, CDR2 YFSETQ. CDR3 nucleotide sequence: TGCGCCAGCAGCTACTTACAGGGGGACCTGGGGGAGCAGTACTTC. It yields the protein CASSYLQGDLGEQYF.

The J gene is TRBJ1-2, the V gene TRBV19, with D unclear. The V gene lost 1 base and the J gene lost 5 bases, with 8 bases spanning the gap. The CDR3 loop spans 13 amino acids. CDR1 LNHDA and CDR2 SQIVND come from the germline V gene (reference sequence). Here the CDR3 reads CASSIGVGYGYTF. Here the CDR3 DNA reads TGTGCCAGTAGTATAGGGGTAGGGTATGGCTACACCTTC.